The 7 T cell receptor beta chains reported below all come from one sample, sequenced in a study of blood T cell repertoires in COVID-19 (dated by TCRdb to between 2020 and 2021). The library was prepared using the immunoSEQ multiplex PCR assay. What TCRdb holds here is the immuneACCESS table cut down to in-frame rearrangements. Part of the clones is not present; checked against another copy, under half of the missing clones reflect an unresolved V gene, and the others are unexplained. This sample holds about 330,000 clones; just over 85% were observed only once. The ten largest clones take up more than 9% of the sample. Source material: PBMCs or T cells enriched from blood (not recorded which). All receptors derive from a woman aged 18-29 years who had recovered from COVID-19.

The genes are TRBV5-1 and TRBJ1-1; tentatively, D is TRBD1 (5 bases). Trimming pared 1 base from V and 4 bases from J, leaving 14 bases between. The CDR3 has 15 residues. Germline V gene lookup returns CDR1 SGHRS and CDR2 YFSETQ. Written as DNA, the CDR3 is TGCGCCAGCAGCTTGCGGGGGATGAAGGGCACTGAAGCTTTCTTT. Amino acids: CASSLRGMKGTEAFF.

The rearrangement uses TRBV5-1 and TRBJ1-3, with D possibly being TRBD1 (5 bases). Germline V gives CDR1 SGHRS, CDR2 YFSETQ. Trimming shortened V by 0 bases and J by 0 bases, and 10 bases separated the two germline ends. The CDR3 extends over 16 amino acids. CDR3 in amino acids: CASSLVSGPSGNTIYF. CDR3 nucleotides: TGCGCCAGCAGCTTGGTTTCAGGGCCCTCTGGAAACACCATATATTTT.

The V call is TRBV28, the J call TRBJ1-1; TRBD1 matches at 9 bases. CDR1 and CDR2 from the germline V gene are MDHEN and SYDVKM. V lost 4 bases to trimming and J lost 0 bases; unmatched junction nucleotides: 6. This CDR3 is built from 16 residues. Here the CDR3 reads CASSSPTGGLNTEAFF. CDR3 nucleotide sequence: TGTGCCAGCAGTTCCCCTACAGGGGGCTTGAACACTGAAGCTTTCTTT.

The chain carries TRBV19 and TRBJ1-1, with a weak D call TRBD1 (6 bases). This CDR3 is 17 amino acids long. Per germline, CDR1 LNHDA and CDR2 SQIVND (reference sequence). Trimming took 5 bases from V and 3 from J, leaving 22 bases between them. In DNA form, the CDR3 reads TGTGCCAGTAGTTCAGCCCCTGCCTGGGGGCGGGACACTGAAGCTTTCTTT. Translation gives CASSSAPAWGRDTEAFF.

This clone was detected once. V gene TRBV9 combines with J gene TRBJ2-3; 15 bases are a match to TRBD2. After removal of 3 bases from V and 6 bases from J, the junction contained 2 bases not matched to a gene. The CDR3 runs to 15 residues. From germline, CDR1 is SGDLS and CDR2 YYNGEE. The CDR3 sequence is CASSAGTSGRDTQYF. Written as DNA, the CDR3 is TGTGCCAGCAGCGCTGGGACTAGCGGGAGGGATACGCAGTATTTT.

The V call is TRBV6-5, the J call TRBJ1-1; D perhaps matches TRBD1 (5 bases). The germline V gene has CDR1 MNHEY and CDR2 SVGAGI. This CDR3 has 13 residues. V was cut by 6 bases and J by 6 bases, with 14 bases left in between. The CDR3 loop is CASSTRVSPEAFF. CDR3 DNA: TGTGCCAGCAGCACCAGGGTGAGCCCTGAAGCTTTCTTT.

The chain couples TRBV27 to TRBJ2-3, with 11 bases lining up with TRBD2. Germline CDR1 MNHEY, CDR2 SMNVEV (reference sequence). V lost 5 bases and J lost 3; bases outside the gene matches: 13. This CDR3 spans 18 amino acids. The chain's CDR3 is CASSGSGLAGGRTDTQYF. DNA for the CDR3: TGTGCCAGCAGTGGTAGCGGTCTAGCGGGAGGTCGTACAGATACGCAGTATTTT.